Described below is a single TCR beta chain sequence and its context. The antigen this receptor binds is unknown. The sample holds no much larger clone one base away, and base qualities are not on file. From its cysteine to its phenylalanine, the CDR3 spans 14 amino acids. Only the CDR3 region is kept as DNA, spanning 42 bases read in frame from base 1. Clipping removes 6 bases from V and 4 bases from J, with 9 as the unmatched junction base count. CDR1 and CDR2, looked up from the germline V gene, are SGHAT and FQNNGV. This record belongs to a study of blood T cell repertoires in COVID-19 (dated by TCRdb to 2020 to 2022). In terms of the full investigation: Samples covering the acute and convalescent phases of COVID-19 were provided by collaborators in the United States, Italy and Spain. The prospective study material was composed of cDNA or gDNA derived from T cells, B-cell-depleted T cells, or PBMCs. Deeply sampled blood TCRbeta repertoires from subjects exposed to, actively infected with, or recovered from COVID-19 were included in the dataset. The repertoires were released in a freely available public database intended as a resource for research on the immune response to SARS-CoV-2. The samples were drawn from two sources: the first 160 participants of the ongoing ImmuneRACE study, and approximately 1,300 subjects contributed by 6 global collaborators. The sample metadata nearly always contained a de-identified subject ID, COVID-19 status, age in years and sex. Where available, HLA class I and class II types were obtained from metadata supplied by the sample provider rather than from assay-based typing.

At one collaborating source in Seattle, patients were enrolled during active infection and were followed longitudinally through the course of disease. Whole blood was collected in K2EDTA tubes by collaborating institutions according to the institutions' own protocols. For TCRbeta analysis, collaborators shipped samples in one of three forms: frozen whole blood, isolated PBMCs, or DNA extracted from either of those sample types. TCRbeta CDR3 regions were amplified from genomic DNA using the immunoSEQ Assay, a bias-controlled multiplex PCR. Per the original workflow: The number of nucleated cells in each sample was estimated from the amplification of reference gene primers within the assay. To quantify the absolute abundance of each unique TCRbeta CDR3 rearrangement, sequence reads were collapsed and filtered. For each sample, productive Simpson clonality was calculated as the square root of Simpson's diversity index across productive rearrangements. Drawn from immuneACCESS, this table holds only the in-frame rearrangements with V and J called that TCRdb kept. Clones are partly lost; checked studies trace under half to an unresolved V gene and leave the rest unexplained. Clone size and V and J calls were adopted from that table, with D and trimming inferred from the DNA. Within this sample are more than 300,000 clones, with over 75% of them counted one time only. The ten largest clones represent roughly a tenth of the sample.

Summary of the overall study and its limitations: Clinical and demographic metadata were provided uncurated, with the amount varying by source and participant.

The clonotype comes from a woman aged 30 to 39 with COVID-19, enrolled during active disease. Sequences were obtained from peripheral blood. Recombination joined TRBV11-2 with TRBJ2-7, with 7 bases matching TRBD2. For the CDR3, the sequence is CASSRPGLPYEQYF. The DNA is TGTGCCAGCAGTAGACCGGGACTACCTTACGAGCAGTACTTC.